Following are 15 T cell receptor beta chains from one sample sequenced in a study of beta chain features in type 1 diabetes. Notes on the study in general: Moderate yet significant TCRB CDR3 shortening was seen in Type 1 diabetes patients in all four CD4+ subsets.

Expressed TCRB transcripts got sequenced, as all isolated RNA was reverse transcribed. Clones were read by immunoSEQ multiplex PCR, and TCRdb kept only the in-frame ones, dropping some. The data hold under 20,000 clones, with roughly 70% observed a single time. Antigens for these TCRs are unknown. Sequenced material: stem cell memory CD4+ T cells from blood. Every receptor here comes from a man between 25 and 39 years old with type 1 diabetes.

This clone was detected a few times. This chain connects TRBV7-9 to TRBJ2-5; TRBD2 might be the D (5 bases). Germline values: CDR1 SEHNR, CDR2 FQNEAQ (reference sequence). The V end was cut by 4 bases, the J end by 6 bases, with 21 bases between. The CDR3 extends over 16 amino acids. CDR3 coding DNA: TGTGCCAGCAGCTCCCGTCGGGGATCGCTGCTCCAGACCCAGTACTTC. Its protein product is CASSSRRGSLLQTQYF.

The chain recombines TRBV18 with TRBJ1-1; D unclear. V shed 2 bases and J shed 5 bases, with 12 bases lying between them. This CDR3 region has 14 residues. Looked up from germline, CDR1 is KGHSH and CDR2 is LQKENI. The CDR3: CASSPGYSRTEAFF. CDR3 nucleotides: TGTGCCAGCTCACCAGGCTATTCGAGGACTGAAGCTTTCTTT. The full variable domain, completed using reference TRBV18 and TRBJ1-1, is NAGVMQNPRHLVRRRGQEARLRCSPMKGHSHVYWYRQLPEEGLKFMVYLQKENIIDESGMPKERFSAEFPKEGPSILRIQQVVRGDSAAYFCASSPGYSRTEAFFGQGTRLTVV.

This clone was detected only a few times. The chain carries TRBV19 and TRBJ1-5; D gene uncertain. The CDR3 spans 12 residues. V was shortened by 3 bases and J by 5 bases, with 5 bases between the two germline ends. Germline V CDR1 and CDR2: LNHDA, SQIVND (reference sequence). CDR3 nucleotide sequence: TGTGCCAGTAGTATCAGGCATCAGCCCCAGCATTTT. This encodes CASSIRHQPQHF.

The chain is built from TRBV13 and TRBJ1-1; possible D gene TRBD1, 5 bases. Trimming stripped 1 base from V and 5 bases from J, with 14 bases between. The CDR3 spans 15 residues. From germline, CDR1 is PRHDT and CDR2 FYEKMQ (reference sequence). CDR3 protein: CASSLVGGLGTEAFF. In nucleotides, the CDR3 is TGTGCCAGCAGCTTAGTCGGGGGTTTGGGGACTGAAGCTTTCTTT.

The chain employs TRBV6-5 and TRBJ2-1; 8 nucleotides agree with TRBD1. The CDR3 loop spans 14 amino acids. Germline CDR1 reads MNHEY; CDR2 reads SVGAGI. V was clipped by 5 bases and J by 6 bases; unmatched bases: 6. CDR3 sequence: CASSSQQGVNEQFF. The CDR3 region has the DNA TGTGCCAGCAGTAGCCAACAGGGGGTCAATGAGCAGTTCTTC.

The DNA for the CDR3 is TGTGCCAGCAGCGTAAGTGTCGGCTCCTACAATGAGCAGTTCTTC. Translated: CASSVSVGSYNEQFF. The chain is built from TRBV9 and TRBJ2-1; D not resolved. Germline V gene lookup returns CDR1 SGDLS and CDR2 YYNGEE. The CDR3 is 15 amino acids. V lost 1 base, J lost 0 bases, and 8 bases lay in between.

V usage is TRBV7-9 and J usage is TRBJ1-6; D is ambiguous. The CDR3 sequence is 14 residues long. V lost 1 base and J 6 bases, leaving 7 bases between the germline ends. Looked up from germline, CDR1 is SEHNR and CDR2 is FQNEAQ (reference sequence). The CDR3 sequence is CASSLDSLNSPLHF. CDR3 nucleotides: TGTGCCAGCAGCTTAGACAGTCTTAATTCACCCCTCCACTTT.

V gene TRBV9 combines with J gene TRBJ2-6; D gene ambiguous. V lost 0 bases and J 0 bases, leaving 4 bases between the germline ends. The germline gives CDR1 SGDLS, CDR2 YYNGEE. The CDR3 runs to 15 residues. The CDR3 loop is CASSVGNSGANVLTF. Written as DNA, the CDR3 is TGTGCCAGCAGCGTAGGTAACTCTGGGGCCAACGTCCTGACTTTC.

The chain couples TRBV28 to TRBJ2-7; tentative D call: TRBD1 (5 bases). Looked up from germline, CDR1 is MDHEN and CDR2 is SYDVKM. This CDR3 comprises 15 residues. V was clipped by 5 bases and J by 0 bases, with 14 bases between them. This chain's CDR3 is CASSPIQGLSYEQYF. CDR3 coding DNA: TGTGCCAGCAGTCCGATCCAGGGTCTCTCCTACGAGCAGTACTTC.

This clone was recorded only once. The rearrangement uses TRBV2 and TRBJ2-1, with D hard to call. This CDR3 contains 15 residues. Trimming took off 7 bases at V and 0 bases at J, with 13 bases between the two ends. Germline lookup yields CDR1 SNHLY and CDR2 FYNNEI. Here the CDR3 reads CASTWRKSSYNEQFF. The CDR3 bases are TGTGCCAGCACTTGGCGGAAGAGCTCCTACAATGAGCAGTTCTTC.

V and J are TRBV7-3 and TRBJ2-2; TRBD2 aligns across 12 bases. Germline lookup yields CDR1 SGHTA and CDR2 FQGTGA. With V trimmed by 5 bases and J by 6 bases, 7 bases remained unmatched. The CDR3 extends over 16 amino acids. The CDR3 spells CASSIPSGGASGELFF. In nucleotides, the CDR3 is TGTGCCAGCAGCATCCCTAGCGGGGGGGCGTCCGGGGAGCTGTTTTTT.

This rearrangement joins TRBV7-3 to TRBJ2-6, with 7 bases that match TRBD1. This CDR3 spans 17 amino acids. The germline V gene encodes CDR1 SGHTA and CDR2 FQGTGA. Trimming removed 1 base from V and 4 bases from J; junction bases left unmatched: 7. The CDR3 nucleotides are TGTGCCAGCAGCTTAAAACCCACAGGGGACGGGGCCAACGTCCTGACTTTC. Its translation is CASSLKPTGDGANVLTF.

V and J are TRBV18 and TRBJ2-7; 8 bases agree with TRBD1. This CDR3 region has 14 residues. The V segment lost 4 bases and the J segment 5 bases; nucleotides outside the gene matches: 7. Germline values: CDR1 KGHSH, CDR2 LQKENI. The CDR3 loop reads CASSLGQGSNEQYF. In DNA, the CDR3 is TGTGCCAGCTCACTCGGACAGGGAAGTAACGAGCAGTACTTC. Full variable domain (rest looked up from reference TRBV18 and TRBJ2-7): NAGVMQNPRHLVRRRGQEARLRCSPMKGHSHVYWYRQLPEEGLKFMVYLQKENIIDESGMPKERFSAEFPKEGPSILRIQQVVRGDSAAYFCASSLGQGSNEQYFGPGTRLTVT.

V is TRBV7-9 and J is TRBJ2-1, with D tentatively TRBD1 (6 bases). From germline, CDR1 is SEHNR and CDR2 FQNEAQ (reference sequence). The CDR3 extends over 15 amino acids. V lost 2 bases and J lost 2, with 10 bases in between. CDR3 DNA sequence: TGTGCCAGCAGCTTACTCAGGGGCGCCTACAATGAGCAGTTCTTC. Encoded protein: CASSLLRGAYNEQFF.

The chain uses TRBV28 and TRBJ2-7; the match to TRBD1 covers 7 bases. The germline gives CDR1 MDHEN, CDR2 SYDVKM. The V segment lost 5 bases and the J segment 5 bases; nucleotides outside the gene matches: 15. The length of the CDR3 is 16 residues. The CDR3 here is CASSPRQGRGVHEQYF. The CDR3 DNA follows: TGTGCCAGCAGTCCGAGACAGGGTCGAGGAGTCCACGAGCAGTACTTC.